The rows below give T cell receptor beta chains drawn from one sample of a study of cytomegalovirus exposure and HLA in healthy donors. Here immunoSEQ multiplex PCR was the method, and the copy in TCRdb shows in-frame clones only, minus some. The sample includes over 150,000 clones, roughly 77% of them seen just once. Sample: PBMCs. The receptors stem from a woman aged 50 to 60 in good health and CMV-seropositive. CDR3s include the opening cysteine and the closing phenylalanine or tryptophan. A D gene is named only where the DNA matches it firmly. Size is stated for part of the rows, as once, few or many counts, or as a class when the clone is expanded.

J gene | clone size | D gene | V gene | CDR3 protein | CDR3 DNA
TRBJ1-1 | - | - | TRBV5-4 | CASSLDRGGTEAFF | TGTGCCAGCAGCTTGGACCGTGGGGGGACTGAAGCTTTCTTT
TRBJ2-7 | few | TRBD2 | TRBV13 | CASSLREGSYEQYF | TGTGCCAGCAGCTTGCGGGAGGGTTCCTACGAGCAGTACTTC
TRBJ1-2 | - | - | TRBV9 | CASSSRDNYGYTF | TGTGCCAGCAGCTCCAGGGATAACTATGGCTACACCTTC
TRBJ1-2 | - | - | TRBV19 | CASREGGSNYGYTF | TGTGCCAGTAGGGAGGGAGGTTCCAACTATGGCTACACCTTC
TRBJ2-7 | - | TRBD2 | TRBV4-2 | CASSRFWGRHPVRTSSYEQYF | TGTGCCAGCAGCCGGTTCTGGGGGCGGCACCCTGTCCGGACTAGCAGCTACGAGCAGTACTTC
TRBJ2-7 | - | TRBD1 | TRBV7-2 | CASSLSTGPYEQYF | TGTGCCAGCAGCCTCTCGACAGGGCCCTACGAGCAGTACTTC
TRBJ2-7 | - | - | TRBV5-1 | CASSPGAHRDTGYEQYF | TGCGCCAGCAGCCCTGGGGCCCACCGGGACACCGGTTACGAGCAGTACTTC
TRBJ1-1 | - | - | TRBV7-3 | CASRSQVNTEAFF | TGTGCCAGCAGGTCACAGGTTAACACTGAAGCTTTCTTT
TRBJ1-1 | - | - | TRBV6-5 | CASFRRNTEAFF | TGTGCCAGCTTTCGCAGGAACACTGAAGCTTTCTTT
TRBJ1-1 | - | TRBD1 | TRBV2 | CARDRAPTEAFF | TGTGCCAGGGACAGGGCCCCCACTGAAGCTTTCTTT
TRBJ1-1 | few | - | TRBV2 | CASRRTEGTEAFF | TGTGCCAGCAGGCGGACAGAGGGCACTGAAGCTTTCTTT
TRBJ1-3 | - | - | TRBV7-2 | CASSLRQSEAGNTIYF | TGTGCCAGCAGCCTAAGACAGAGCGAGGCTGGAAACACCATATATTTT
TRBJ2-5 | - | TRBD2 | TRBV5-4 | CASSPSGGARETQYF | TGTGCCAGCAGCCCCTCCGGGGGGGCTCGGGAGACCCAGTACTTC
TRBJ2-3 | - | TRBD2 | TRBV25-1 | CASSAAGGTDTQYF | TGTGCCAGCAGTGCGGCGGGGGGCACAGATACGCAGTATTTT
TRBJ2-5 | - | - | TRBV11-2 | CASSLVRQETQYF | TGTGCCAGCAGCTTAGTCCGGCAAGAGACCCAGTACTTC
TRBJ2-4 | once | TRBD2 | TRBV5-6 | CASSLMSGGAAKNIQYF | TGTGCCAGCAGCTTGATGAGCGGGGGGGCGGCCAAAAACATTCAGTACTTC
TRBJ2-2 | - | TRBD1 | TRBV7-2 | CASSFRDRGAGELFF | TGTGCCAGCAGCTTTAGGGACAGGGGGGCCGGGGAGCTGTTTTTT
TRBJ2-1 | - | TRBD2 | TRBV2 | CASSEVTGGEQFF | TGTGCCAGCAGTGAAGTAACCGGGGGGGAGCAGTTCTTC
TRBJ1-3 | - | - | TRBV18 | CASSTRQKTGNTIYF | TGTGCCAGCTCAACCAGACAGAAGACTGGAAACACCATATATTTT
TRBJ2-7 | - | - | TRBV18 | CASSPGKLVYEQYF | TGTGCCAGCTCTCCCGGGAAACTAGTCTACGAGCAGTACTTC
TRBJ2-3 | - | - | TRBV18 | CASSPTLDTQYF | TGTGCCAGCTCACCGACTTTGGATACGCAGTATTTT
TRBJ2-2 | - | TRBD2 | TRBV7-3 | CASSLPAGEQNTGELFF | TGTGCCAGCAGCTTACCAGCGGGGGAGCAGAACACCGGGGAGCTGTTTTTT
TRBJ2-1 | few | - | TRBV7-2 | CATQGQDYNEQFF | TGTGCCACCCAGGGTCAGGACTACAATGAGCAGTTCTTC
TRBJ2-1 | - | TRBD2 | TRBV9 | CASSPTPGLAGGRSNEQFF | TGTGCCAGCAGCCCGACGCCGGGACTAGCGGGGGGCCGTTCAAATGAGCAGTTCTTC
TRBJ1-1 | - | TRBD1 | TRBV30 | CAWSPRTGSNTEAFF | TGTGCCTGGAGTCCTCGGACAGGGTCGAACACTGAAGCTTTCTTT
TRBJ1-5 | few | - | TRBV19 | CASSISTAVNQPQHF | TGTGCCAGTAGTATCTCGACAGCCGTCAATCAGCCCCAGCATTTT
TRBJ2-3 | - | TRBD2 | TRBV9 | CASSVLAGVITDTQYF | TGTGCCAGCAGCGTCCTAGCGGGAGTGATCACAGATACGCAGTATTTT
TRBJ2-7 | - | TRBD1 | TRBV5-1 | CASSLAPGTGGLEQYF | TGCGCCAGCAGCTTGGCCCCCGGGACAGGGGGACTCGAACAGTACTTC
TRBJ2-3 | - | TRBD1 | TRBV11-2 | CASEQNPGTGLSDTQYF | TGTGCCAGCGAACAGAACCCCGGGACAGGGCTGTCAGATACGCAGTATTTT
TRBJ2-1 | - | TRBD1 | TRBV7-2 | CASSLGDRAYNEQFF | TGTGCCAGCAGCTTAGGGGACAGGGCTTACAATGAGCAGTTCTTC
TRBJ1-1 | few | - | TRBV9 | CASSERAMNTEAFF | TGTGCCAGCAGCGAGAGGGCCATGAACACTGAAGCTTTCTTT
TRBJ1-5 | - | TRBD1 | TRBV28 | CASSEKSGGEQPQHF | TGTGCCAGCAGTGAGAAATCAGGGGGCGAGCAGCCCCAGCATTTT
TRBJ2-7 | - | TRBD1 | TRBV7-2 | CASSLRTGGLSYEQYF | TGTGCCAGCAGCCTTAGGACAGGGGGCCTCTCCTACGAGCAGTACTTC
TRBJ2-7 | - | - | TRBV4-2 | CASSQESKSYEQYF | TGTGCCAGCAGCCAAGAATCTAAATCCTACGAGCAGTACTTC
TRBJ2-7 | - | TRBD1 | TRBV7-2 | CASGRGQSTYEQYF | TGTGCCAGCGGCAGGGGACAGTCAACCTACGAGCAGTACTTC
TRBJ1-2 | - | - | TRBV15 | CATSREIHANYGYTF | TGTGCCACCAGCAGAGAAATCCATGCTAACTATGGCTACACCTTC
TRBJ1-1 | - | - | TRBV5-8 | CASSRAGTRNTEAFF | TGTGCCAGCAGCCGTGCCGGGACAAGGAACACTGAAGCTTTCTTT
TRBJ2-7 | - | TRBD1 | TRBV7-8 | CASSLRTGIEQYF | TGTGCCAGCAGCTTAAGGACAGGGATCGAGCAGTACTTC
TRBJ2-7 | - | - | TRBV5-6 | CASRERTRLGYEQYF | TGTGCCAGCAGGGAACGGACACGGCTCGGGTACGAGCAGTACTTC
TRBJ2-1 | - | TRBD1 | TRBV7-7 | CASGRDRGNEQFF | TGTGCTAGCGGCCGGGACAGGGGGAATGAGCAGTTCTTC
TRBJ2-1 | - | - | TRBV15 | CATSRGQFYNEQFF | TGTGCCACCAGCAGAGGACAGTTTTACAATGAGCAGTTCTTC
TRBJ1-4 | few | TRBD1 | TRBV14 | CASSQHRGSTNEKLFF | TGTGCCAGCAGCCAGCACAGGGGGTCAACTAATGAAAAACTGTTTTTT
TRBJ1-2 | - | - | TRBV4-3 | CASSPLEHSRGGYTF | TGCGCCAGCAGCCCGTTGGAGCACTCCCGTGGGGGCTACACCTTC
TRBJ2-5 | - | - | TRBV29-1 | CSVGDSRETQYF | TGCAGCGTTGGGGACTCAAGGGAGACCCAGTACTTC
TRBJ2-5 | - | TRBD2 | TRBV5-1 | CASSSGTSGGAGETQYF | TGCGCCAGCAGCTCCGGGACTAGCGGGGGGGCCGGGGAGACCCAGTACTTC
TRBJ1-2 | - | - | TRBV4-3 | CASSQGGTANYGYTF | TGCGCCAGCAGCCAGGGGGGGACTGCTAACTATGGCTACACCTTC
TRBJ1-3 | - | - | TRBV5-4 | CASSLGPDSSGNTIYF | TGTGCCAGCAGCTTGGGCCCCGACAGCTCTGGAAACACCATATATTTT
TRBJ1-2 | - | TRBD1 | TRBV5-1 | CASSMPGQQSGYTF | TGCGCCAGCAGCATGCCGGGACAGCAGTCCGGCTACACCTTC
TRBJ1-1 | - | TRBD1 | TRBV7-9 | CASSLFVIAAGTGSTEAFF | TGTGCCAGCAGCTTATTTGTTATTGCGGCCGGGACAGGGAGTACTGAAGCTTTCTTT
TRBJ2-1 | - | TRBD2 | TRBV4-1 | CASGPRTSGNEQFF | TGCGCCAGCGGTCCAAGGACTAGCGGCAATGAGCAGTTCTTC
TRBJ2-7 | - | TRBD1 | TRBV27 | CASSRRDRRGEQYF | TGTGCCAGCAGTCGCCGGGACAGGAGGGGCGAGCAGTACTTC
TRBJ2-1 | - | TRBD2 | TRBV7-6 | CASSPWTSGNRHEQFF | TGTGCCAGCAGCCCGTGGACTAGCGGGAATCGCCATGAGCAGTTCTTC